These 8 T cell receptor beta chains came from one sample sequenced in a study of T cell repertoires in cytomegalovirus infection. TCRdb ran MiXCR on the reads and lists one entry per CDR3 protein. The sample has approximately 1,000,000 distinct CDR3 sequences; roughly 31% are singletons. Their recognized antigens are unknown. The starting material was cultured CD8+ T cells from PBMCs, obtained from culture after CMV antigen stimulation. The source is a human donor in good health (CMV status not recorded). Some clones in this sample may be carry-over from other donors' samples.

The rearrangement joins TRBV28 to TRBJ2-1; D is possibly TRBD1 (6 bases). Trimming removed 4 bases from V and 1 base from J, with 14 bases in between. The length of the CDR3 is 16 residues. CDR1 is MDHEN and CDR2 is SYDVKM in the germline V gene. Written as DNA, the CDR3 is TGTGCCAGCAGTTACCGGACAGTTGGTTCCTACAATGAGCAGTTCTTC. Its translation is CASSYRTVGSYNEQFF. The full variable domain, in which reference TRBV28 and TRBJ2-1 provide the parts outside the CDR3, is DVKVTQSSRYLVKRTGEKVFLECVQDMDHENMFWYRQDPGLGLRLIYFSYDVKMKEKGDIPEGYSVSREKKERFSLILESASTNQTSMYLCASSYRTVGSYNEQFFGPGTRLTVL.

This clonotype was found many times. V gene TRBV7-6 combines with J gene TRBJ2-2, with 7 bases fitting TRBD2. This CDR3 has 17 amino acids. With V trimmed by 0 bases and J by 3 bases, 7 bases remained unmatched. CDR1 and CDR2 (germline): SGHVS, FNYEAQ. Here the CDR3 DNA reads TGTGCCAGCAGCTTAGCGGCCGGGACTACTTACACCGGGGAGCTGTTTTTT. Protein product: CASSLAAGTTYTGELFF.

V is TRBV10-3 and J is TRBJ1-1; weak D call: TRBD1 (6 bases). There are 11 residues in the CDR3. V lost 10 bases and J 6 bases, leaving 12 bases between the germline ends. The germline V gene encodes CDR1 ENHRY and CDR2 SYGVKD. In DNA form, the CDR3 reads TGTGCCACCGTGGGGGGCGCTGAAGCTTTCTTT. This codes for CATVGGAEAFF.

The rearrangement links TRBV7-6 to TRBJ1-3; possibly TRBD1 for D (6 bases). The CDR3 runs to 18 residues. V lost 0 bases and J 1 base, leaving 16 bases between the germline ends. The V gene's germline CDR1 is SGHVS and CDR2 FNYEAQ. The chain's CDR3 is CASSLARGGSASGNTIYF. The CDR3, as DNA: TGTGCCAGCAGCTTAGCGAGGGGGGGCAGTGCTTCTGGAAACACCATATATTTT.

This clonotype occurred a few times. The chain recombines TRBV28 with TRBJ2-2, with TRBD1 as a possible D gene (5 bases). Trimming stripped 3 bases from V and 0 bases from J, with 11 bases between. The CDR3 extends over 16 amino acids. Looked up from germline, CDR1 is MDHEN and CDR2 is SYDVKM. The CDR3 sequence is CASSFRQFSNTGELFF. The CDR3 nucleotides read TGTGCCAGCAGTTTCCGACAGTTCTCGAACACCGGGGAGCTGTTTTTT.

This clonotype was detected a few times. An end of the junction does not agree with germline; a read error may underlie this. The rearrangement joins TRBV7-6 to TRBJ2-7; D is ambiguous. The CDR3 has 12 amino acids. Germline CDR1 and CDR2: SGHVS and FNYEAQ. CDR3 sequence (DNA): TGTGCCAGCAGCTCGTGGTCCTTCGAGCAGTACTTC. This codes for CASSSWSFEQYF.

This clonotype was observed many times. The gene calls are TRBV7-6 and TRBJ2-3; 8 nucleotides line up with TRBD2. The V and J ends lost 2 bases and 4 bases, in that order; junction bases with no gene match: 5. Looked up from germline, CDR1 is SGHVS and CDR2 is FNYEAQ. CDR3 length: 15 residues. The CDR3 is CASSLFSGGSDTQYF. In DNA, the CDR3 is TGTGCCAGCAGCTTATTCTCGGGGGGGTCAGATACGCAGTATTTT. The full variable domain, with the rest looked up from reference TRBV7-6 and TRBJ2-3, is GAGVSQSPRYKVTKRGQDVALRCDPISGHVSLYWYRQALGQGPEFLTYFNYEAQQDKSGLPNDRFSAERPEGSISTLTIQRTEQRDSAMYRCASSLFSGGSDTQYFGPGTRLTVL.

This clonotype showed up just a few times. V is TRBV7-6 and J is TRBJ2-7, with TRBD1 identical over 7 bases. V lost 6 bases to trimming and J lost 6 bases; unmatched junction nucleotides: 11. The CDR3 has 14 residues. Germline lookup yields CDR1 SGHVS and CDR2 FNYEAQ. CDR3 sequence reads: CASSSSTGWLEQYF. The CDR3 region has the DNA TGTGCCAGCAGTTCGTCGACAGGGTGGCTCGAGCAGTACTTC.